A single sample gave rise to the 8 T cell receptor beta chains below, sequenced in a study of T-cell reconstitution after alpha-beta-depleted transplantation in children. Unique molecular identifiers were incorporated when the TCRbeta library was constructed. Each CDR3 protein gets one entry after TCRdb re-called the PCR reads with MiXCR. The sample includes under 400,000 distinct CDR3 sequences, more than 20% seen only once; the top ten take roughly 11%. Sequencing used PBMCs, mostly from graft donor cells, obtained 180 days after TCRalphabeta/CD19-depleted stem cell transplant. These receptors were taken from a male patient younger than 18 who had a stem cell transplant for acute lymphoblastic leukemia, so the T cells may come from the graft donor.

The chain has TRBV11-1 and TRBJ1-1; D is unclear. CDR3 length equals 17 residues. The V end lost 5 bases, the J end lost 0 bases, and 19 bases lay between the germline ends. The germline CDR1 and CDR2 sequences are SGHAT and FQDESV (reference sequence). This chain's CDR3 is CASSRRGPLFMNTEAFF. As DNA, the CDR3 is TGTGCCAGCAGCCGCCGTGGACCCCTGTTCATGAACACTGAAGCTTTCTTT.

CDR3 protein: CSAREALNGYTF. CDR3 sequence (DNA): TGCAGTGCTAGAGAAGCACTGAATGGCTACACCTTC. J is TRBJ1-2 and V is TRBV20-1; D ambiguous. The CDR3 has 12 amino acids. CDR1 and CDR2 (germline): DFQATT, SNEGSKA (reference sequence). V lost 0 bases, J lost 6 bases, and 8 bases lay in between.

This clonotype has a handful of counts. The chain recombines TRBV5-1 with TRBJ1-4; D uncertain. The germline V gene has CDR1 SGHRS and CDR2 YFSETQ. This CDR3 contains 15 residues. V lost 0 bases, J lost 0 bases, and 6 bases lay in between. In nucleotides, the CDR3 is TGCGCCAGCAGCTTGGATCGCGCAACTAATGAAAAACTGTTTTTT. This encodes CASSLDRATNEKLFF.

CDR3 coding DNA: TGCAGCGGTCTTAGCGGGAGGGCCAGGGACACCGGGGAGCTGTTTTTT. Residues: CSGLSGRARDTGELFF. The genes are TRBV29-1 and TRBJ2-2; 11 nucleotides agree with TRBD2. The CDR3 spans 16 residues. Looked up from germline, CDR1 is SQVTM and CDR2 is ANQGSEA. Trimming cost V 7 bases and J 3 bases; bases outside gene matches: 10.

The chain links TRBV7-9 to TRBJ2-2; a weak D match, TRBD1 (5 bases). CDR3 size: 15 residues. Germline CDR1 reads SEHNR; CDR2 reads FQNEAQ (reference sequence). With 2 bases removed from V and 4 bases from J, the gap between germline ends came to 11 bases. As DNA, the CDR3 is TGTGCCAGCAGCTTAAAAGGGGCCGTCACCGGGGAGCTGTTTTTT. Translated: CASSLKGAVTGELFF.

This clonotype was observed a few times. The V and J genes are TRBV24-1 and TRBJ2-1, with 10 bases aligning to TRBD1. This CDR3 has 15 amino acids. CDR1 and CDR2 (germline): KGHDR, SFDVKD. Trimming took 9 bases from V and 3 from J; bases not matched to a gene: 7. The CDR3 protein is CATRSRTGGYNEQFF. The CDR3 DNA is TGTGCCACCCGGAGTAGGACAGGGGGCTACAATGAGCAGTTCTTC.

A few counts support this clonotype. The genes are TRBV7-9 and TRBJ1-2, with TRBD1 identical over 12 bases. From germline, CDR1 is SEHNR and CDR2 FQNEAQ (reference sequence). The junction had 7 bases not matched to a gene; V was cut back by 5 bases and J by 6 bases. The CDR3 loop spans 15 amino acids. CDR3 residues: CASSAWDRGPDGYTF. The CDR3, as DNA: TGTGCCAGCAGCGCCTGGGACAGGGGGCCGGATGGCTACACCTTC.

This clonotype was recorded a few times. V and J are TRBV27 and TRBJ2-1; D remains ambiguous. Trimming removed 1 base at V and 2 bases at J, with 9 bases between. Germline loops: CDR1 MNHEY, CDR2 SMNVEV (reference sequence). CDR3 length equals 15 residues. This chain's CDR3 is CASSLLGIPYNEQFF. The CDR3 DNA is TGTGCCAGCAGTTTATTAGGGATCCCCTACAATGAGCAGTTCTTC.